The 31 T cell receptor beta chains listed next were all sequenced from one sample in a study of regulatory T cells in long-lasting Graves disease. Time point noted: persistent/refractory GD, antithyroid drugs over 5 years with positive TRAb. Making the TCR library involved RNA that had been extracted from PBMCs. Through Arm-PCR of CDR3 regions and iRepertoire HTBI primers, TCR beta libraries were built. TCRdb fed the multiplex PCR reads into MiXCR, producing one record per CDR3 protein. This repertoire shows about 470,000 distinct CDR3 sequences, roughly a fifth found once; its top ten account for roughly 7%. The material was peripheral blood mononuclear cells (PBMCs), obtained when the disease was refractory, from a patient treated with antithyroid drugs. These receptors came from a female donor with Graves disease.

This clonotype was detected a few times. The CDR3 DNA is TGTGCCAGCAGTTTTCGTTCAGCCGGGGAGCTGTTTTTT. Translation: CASSFRSAGELFF. This sequence joins TRBV11-3 and TRBJ2-2; D unresolved. Germline V gene sequence: CDR1 SGHNT, CDR2 YENEEA. With 6 bases removed from V and 6 bases from J, the gap between germline ends came to 11 bases. The CDR3 length is 13 residues. Using reference TRBV11-3 and TRBJ2-2 for the parts outside the CDR3, the full variable domain is EAGVVQSPRYKIIEKKQPVAFWCNPISGHNTLYWYLQNLGQGPELLIRYENEEAVDDSQLPKDRFSAERLKGVDSTLKIQPAELGDSAVYLCASSFRSAGELFFGEGSRLTVL.

This clonotype was observed a handful of times. V and J are TRBV28 and TRBJ1-5, with D possibly TRBD1 on 6 matching bases. Deletions cut 2 bases from V and 8 bases from J, with 13 bases between. From germline, CDR1 is MDHEN and CDR2 SYDVKM. There are 14 residues in the CDR3. Here the CDR3 DNA reads TGTGCCAGCAGTTTAGAAGGGGGGGTGGAGCCCCAGCATTTT. The encoded protein is CASSLEGGVEPQHF.

There are many counts of this clonotype. The J gene is TRBJ1-2, the V gene TRBV7-2; 12 positions match TRBD1. The CDR3 totals 15 residues. V lost 5 bases and J lost 5; bases outside the gene matches: 6. The germline CDR1 and CDR2 sequences are SGHTA and FQGNSA. The CDR3 DNA reads TGTGCCAGCAGCCTGGGACAGGGGGCTTCTTATGGCTACACCTTC. It encodes CASSLGQGASYGYTF.

This clonotype was recorded at least ten times. CDR3: CASSDGGGEETQYF. DNA for the CDR3: TGTGCCAGCAGCGACGGGGGGGGCGAAGAGACCCAGTACTTC. The rearrangement uses TRBV12-3 or TRBV12-4 and TRBJ2-5; TRBD2 matches 8 bases. V gave up 6 bases and J gave up 3 bases; unmatched junction bases: 6. The CDR3 runs to 14 residues.

The rearrangement joins TRBV18 to TRBJ2-5, with D perhaps TRBD2 (5 bases). This CDR3 is 15 amino acids long. Germline CDR1 KGHSH, CDR2 LQKENI. V shed 2 bases and J shed 3 bases, with 13 bases lying between them. Here the CDR3 reads CASSPADFWEETQYF. CDR3 bases: TGTGCCAGCTCACCAGCGGACTTTTGGGAAGAGACCCAGTACTTC.

The chain has TRBV3-1 and TRBJ2-4; 7 nucleotides line up with TRBD2. Germline V CDR1 and CDR2: LGHDT, YNNKEL (reference sequence). This CDR3 is built from 18 residues. With V trimmed by 0 bases and J by 0 bases, 8 bases remained unmatched. The CDR3 region is CASSQESSGALAKNIQYF. Written as DNA, the CDR3 is TGTGCCAGCAGCCAAGAATCCAGCGGGGCCTTAGCCAAAAACATTCAGTACTTC. Complete variable domain (other parts from reference TRBV3-1 and TRBJ2-4): DTAVSQTPKYLVTQMGNDKSIKCEQNLGHDTMYWYKQDSKKFLKIMFSYNNKELIINETVPNRFSPKSPDKAHLNLHINSLELGDSAVYFCASSQESSGALAKNIQYFGAGTRLSVL.

This clonotype was picked up many times. The CDR3 here is CASSLYNRINSPLHF. The CDR3 coding sequence is TGTGCCAGCAGTCTTTACAATCGCATCAATTCACCCCTCCACTTT. The V gene is TRBV28, the J gene TRBJ1-6; D is unclear. Looked up from germline, CDR1 is MDHEN and CDR2 is SYDVKM. The CDR3 totals 15 residues. V lost 5 bases to trimming and J lost 7 bases, with 15 bases between them.

The CDR3 DNA follows: TGTGCCACCAGTCGTGAGTCAGGGGACACAAATGAGCAGTTCTTC. Protein product: CATSRESGDTNEQFF. This chain uses TRBV24-1 with TRBJ2-5; perhaps TRBD1 as D (6 bases). The J call is in doubt because the DNA end fits TRBJ2-1 better. Germline-derived CDR1 and CDR2 are KGHDR and SFDVKD. The CDR3 totals 15 residues.

This chain connects TRBV6-2 or TRBV6-3 to TRBJ1-5; D remains ambiguous. The CDR3 totals 14 residues. Germline CDR1 MNHEY, CDR2 SVGEGT. V shed 10 bases and J shed 5 bases, with 18 bases lying between them. The CDR3 region has the DNA TGTGCCACCCTTCCAACGAAGGTTGATCAGCCCCAGCATTTT. Translation gives CATLPTKVDQPQHF.

The genes are TRBV5-1 and TRBJ2-3, with 10 bases that match TRBD2. Germline CDR1 and CDR2: SGHRS and YFSETQ. V gave up 7 bases and J gave up 7 bases; unmatched junction bases: 9. This CDR3 has 14 amino acids. This CDR3 reads CASRDTSGTYTQYF. The CDR3 DNA reads as TGCGCCAGCCGGGACACTAGCGGGACTTATACGCAGTATTTT.

This clonotype was detected ten times or more. The chain links TRBV13 to TRBJ1-1; tentative D call: TRBD1 (6 bases). CDR3 length: 14 amino acids. CDR1 and CDR2 from the germline V gene are PRHDT and FYEKMQ (reference sequence). Trimming took off 5 bases at V and 1 base at J, with 11 bases between the two ends. In nucleotides, the CDR3 is TGTGCCAGCAGCGTCCTGGGACAGAACACTGAAGCTTTCTTT. Translating it yields CASSVLGQNTEAFF.

This clonotype was detected ten times or more. This chain links TRBV28 with TRBJ1-5; D uncertain. In germline, CDR1 is MDHEN, CDR2 SYDVKM. The CDR3 has 13 residues. Trimming removed 5 bases at V and 5 bases at J, with 10 bases between. The CDR3 bases are TGTGCCAGCAGTGACACAGCAGATCAGCCCCAGCATTTT. It translates to CASSDTADQPQHF.

In the case of this clonotype: This clone may be a read error of a much larger clone one base away. The DNA of the CDR3 is TGTGCCAGCATCGCGGGGGACAGCTACGAGCAGTACTTC. This sequence encodes CASIAGDSYEQYF. The genes are TRBV2 and TRBJ2-7; D is perhaps TRBD1 or TRBD2 (7 bases each). V was pared by 7 bases and J by 3 bases, with 13 bases between. Looked up from germline, CDR1 is SNHLY and CDR2 is FYNNEI. The CDR3 contains 13 residues.

This clonotype occurred many times. The chain couples TRBV7-8 to TRBJ1-1, with D hard to call. Germline V CDR1 and CDR2: SGHVS, FQNEAQ. Trimming cost V 6 bases and J 1 base, with 12 bases left between them. The CDR3 has 14 residues. In nucleotides, the CDR3 is TGTGCCAGCAGGATAGGTAAGGAGAACACTGAAGCTTTCTTT. It yields the protein CASRIGKENTEAFF.

In this sample, this clonotype turned up many times. The V call is TRBV14, the J call TRBJ1-1; unclear D gene. From germline, CDR1 is SGHDN and CDR2 FVKESK. V was shortened by 0 bases and J by 3 bases, with 2 bases between the two germline ends. The CDR3 extends over 12 amino acids. The DNA for the CDR3 is TGTGCCAGCAGCCAAGACCACACTGAAGCTTTCTTT. As protein: CASSQDHTEAFF.

This rearrangement joins TRBV12-3 or TRBV12-4 to TRBJ2-2; 13 nucleotides agree with TRBD2. The CDR3 has 15 residues. The V segment lost 6 bases and the J segment 7 bases; nucleotides outside the gene matches: 5. The CDR3 loop is CASSVGLAGVGELFF. As DNA, the CDR3 is TGTGCCAGCAGCGTCGGACTAGCGGGAGTCGGGGAGCTGTTTTTT.

This clonotype has a count of ten or more. The chain carries TRBV2 and TRBJ2-6; D remains ambiguous. The V and J ends lost 8 bases and 0 bases respectively, with 5 bases between them. CDR3 size: 13 residues. Germline V gives CDR1 SNHLY, CDR2 FYNNEI. This CDR3 is CASGVSGANVLTF. Here the CDR3 DNA reads TGTGCCAGCGGGGTCTCTGGGGCCAACGTCCTGACTTTC.

The sample holds a few counts of this clonotype. V gene TRBV29-1 combines with J gene TRBJ1-2; TRBD1 matches at 7 bases. Looked up from germline, CDR1 is SQVTM and CDR2 is ANQGSEA. Trimming removed 3 bases from V and 6 bases from J; junction bases left unmatched: 4. The CDR3 extends over 12 amino acids. The CDR3 DNA reads TGCAGCGTTGAGGAAACAGGGGATGGCTACACCTTC. Its translation: CSVEETGDGYTF.

This clonotype was seen only a few times. This rearrangement joins TRBV24-1 to TRBJ2-2; 8 bases are a match to TRBD1. This CDR3 is 17 amino acids long. Germline values: CDR1 KGHDR, CDR2 SFDVKD. V shed 2 bases and J 1 base; nucleotides not matched to a gene: 5. CDR3 nucleotide sequence: TGTGCCACCAGTGATTGGGCCGGGACAGGGAACACCGGGGAGCTGTTTTTT. Its protein product is CATSDWAGTGNTGELFF.

This clonotype has only a few counts. The rearrangement joins TRBV15 to TRBJ1-2; D is possibly TRBD1 (6 bases). V was shortened by 6 bases and J by 5 bases, with 13 bases between the two germline ends. The CDR3 sequence is 13 residues long. Germline V gives CDR1 LNHNV, CDR2 YYDKDF (reference sequence). The CDR3: CATRSGGGYGYTF. The CDR3 DNA follows: TGTGCCACCAGAAGCGGGGGCGGGTATGGCTACACCTTC. Full variable domain (outside the CDR3, taken from reference TRBV15 and TRBJ1-2): DAMVIQNPRYQVTQFGKPVTLSCSQTLNHNVMYWYQQKSSQAPKLLFHYYDKDFNNEADTPDNFQSRRPNTSFCFLDIRSPGLGDTAMYLCATRSGGGYGYTFGSGTRLTVV.

The chain's CDR3 is CASSFFSQRGTSAKNIQYF. CDR3 coding DNA: TGCGCCAGCAGCTTTTTCTCTCAGCGGGGCACCTCGGCCAAAAACATTCAGTACTTC. The chain uses TRBV5-1 and TRBJ2-4; 7 bases align to TRBD2. The ends lost 2 bases at V and 1 base at J; junction bases unmatched: 15. The CDR3 contains 19 residues. Germline assignment: CDR1 SGHRS and CDR2 YFSETQ.

About this clonotype: The missing conserved phenylalanine or tryptophan at the end of this CDR3 makes a read error likely. V usage is TRBV5-1 and J usage is TRBJ1-2, with 8 bases that match TRBD1. The trim removed 4 bases at V and 8 bases at J, leaving 13 bases unmatched. The CDR3 is 15 amino acids. Germline CDR1 is SGHRS and CDR2 is YFSETQ. The CDR3 DNA reads as TGCGCCAGCAGCGTACAGGGCCCAGGGGGCATAGGCTACACCCTC. Translated: CASSVQGPGGIGYTL.

The genes are TRBV29-1 and TRBJ2-7, with TRBD1 matching 7 bases. CDR1 and CDR2 from the germline V gene are SQVTM and ANQGSEA. This CDR3 has 12 residues. J was trimmed by 3 bases and V by 7 bases; bases with no gene match: 6. CDR3 DNA sequence: TGCAGCGCTACGGGACAGTACTACGAGCAGTACTTC. It yields the protein CSATGQYYEQYF.

This clonotype was detected ten times or more. This chain joins TRBV12-3 or TRBV12-4 and TRBJ1-1; TRBD1 matches 8 bases. This CDR3 has 15 amino acids. The V and J ends lost 5 bases and 6 bases, in that order; junction bases with no gene match: 11. Written as DNA, the CDR3 is TGTGCCAGCAGTCCAGGGGGCCCCCGTGGGTCTGAAGCTTTCTTT. Its translation: CASSPGGPRGSEAFF.

There are a few counts of this clonotype. This chain connects TRBV6-1 to TRBJ1-3, with D unclear. The V gene's germline CDR1 is MNHNS and CDR2 SASEGT. The CDR3 has 11 amino acids. Trimming took off 8 bases at V and 6 bases at J, with 8 bases between the two ends. CDR3 nucleotides: TGTGCCAGCGGACGATCAAACACCATATATTTT. Amino acids: CASGRSNTIYF.

The J gene is TRBJ1-4, the V gene TRBV29-1; D perhaps matches TRBD1 (6 bases). The CDR3 covers 13 residues. Germline CDR1 SQVTM, CDR2 ANQGSEA. The germline V and J ends were trimmed by 3 bases and 7 bases, with 12 bases remaining between them. The CDR3 coding sequence is TGCAGCGTTGATACGGGGGCTGGTGAAAAACTGTTTTTT. Translating it yields CSVDTGAGEKLFF.

This clonotype was observed a handful of times. V usage is TRBV6-1 and J usage is TRBJ2-1; tentatively, D is TRBD2 (5 bases). The CDR3 runs to 15 residues. Germline V gives CDR1 MNHNS, CDR2 SASEGT. V lost 7 bases and J lost 8, with 21 bases in between. The CDR3 region is CASTDGVGIGDEQFF. The CDR3 DNA follows: TGTGCCAGCACTGACGGGGTTGGGATTGGGGATGAGCAGTTCTTC.

The chain has TRBV5-5 and TRBJ1-1, with D unresolved. Germline V lookup: CDR1 SGHKS, CDR2 YYEKEE (reference sequence). The CDR3 spans 14 residues. V was cut by 3 bases and J by 3 bases, with 12 bases left in between. For the CDR3, the DNA is TGTGCCAGCAGCTGGTCAGACTGGGACACTGAAGCTTTCTTT. Protein sequence: CASSWSDWDTEAFF.

This clonotype has just a few counts. The CDR3 nucleotides read TGTGCCAGCAGTTCCACCGGGATAAACTACGAGCAGTACTTC. Translated: CASSSTGINYEQYF. The chain carries TRBV27 and TRBJ2-7, with a tentative D call TRBD2 (5 bases). The ends were cut back, 4 bases at V and 3 bases at J, with 13 bases in the middle. The length of the CDR3 is 14 residues. Germline lookup yields CDR1 MNHEY and CDR2 SMNVEV (reference sequence).

This chain links TRBV5-1 with TRBJ1-6; no definite D call. Germline V gene lookup returns CDR1 SGHRS and CDR2 YFSETQ. The CDR3 spans 17 residues. V lost 0 bases and J 0 bases, leaving 10 bases between the germline ends. CDR3 region: CASSLETPSSYNSPLHF. The CDR3, as DNA: TGCGCCAGCAGCTTGGAAACGCCAAGCTCCTATAATTCACCCCTCCACTTT. The whole variable domain, remainder taken from reference TRBV5-1 and TRBJ1-6, is KAGVTQTPRYLIKTRGQQVTLSCSPISGHRSVSWYQQTPGQGLQFLFEYFSETQRNKGNFPGRFSGRQFSNSRSEMNVSTLELGDSALYLCASSLETPSSYNSPLHFGNGTRLTVT.

This clonotype was observed many times. The chain joins TRBV12-3 or TRBV12-4 to TRBJ1-4; D remains unclear. Trimming took off 3 bases at V and 11 bases at J, with 7 bases between the two ends. The CDR3 is 11 amino acids. The DNA of the CDR3 is TGTGCCAGCAGTTTGGCCAGGAAACTGTTTTTT. Its protein is CASSLARKLFF.